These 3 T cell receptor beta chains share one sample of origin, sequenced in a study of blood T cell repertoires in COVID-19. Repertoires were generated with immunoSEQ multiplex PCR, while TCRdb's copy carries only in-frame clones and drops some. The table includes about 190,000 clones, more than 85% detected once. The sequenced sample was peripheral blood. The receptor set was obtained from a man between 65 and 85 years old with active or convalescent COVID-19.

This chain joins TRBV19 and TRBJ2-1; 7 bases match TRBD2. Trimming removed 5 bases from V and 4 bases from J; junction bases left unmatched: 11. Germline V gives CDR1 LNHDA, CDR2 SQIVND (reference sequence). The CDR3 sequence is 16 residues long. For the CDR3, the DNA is TGTGCCAGTAGTGGGGGGGTCCCCCCTCGTTACAATGAGCAGTTCTTC. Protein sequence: CASSGGVPPRYNEQFF.

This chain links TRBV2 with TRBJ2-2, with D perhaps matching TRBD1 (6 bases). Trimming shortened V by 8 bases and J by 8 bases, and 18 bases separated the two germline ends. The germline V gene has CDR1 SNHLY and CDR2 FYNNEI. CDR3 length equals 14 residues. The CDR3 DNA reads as TGTGCCAGCGATTTACAGGGCTTCGGAGGGGAGCTGTTTTTT. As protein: CASDLQGFGGELFF.

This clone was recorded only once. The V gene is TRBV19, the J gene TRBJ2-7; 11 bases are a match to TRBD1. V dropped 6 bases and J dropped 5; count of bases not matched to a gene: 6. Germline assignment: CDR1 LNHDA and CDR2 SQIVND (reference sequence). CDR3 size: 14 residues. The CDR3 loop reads CASRRDRGSDEQYF. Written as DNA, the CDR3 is TGTGCCAGTAGGAGGGACAGGGGGAGCGACGAGCAGTACTTC.